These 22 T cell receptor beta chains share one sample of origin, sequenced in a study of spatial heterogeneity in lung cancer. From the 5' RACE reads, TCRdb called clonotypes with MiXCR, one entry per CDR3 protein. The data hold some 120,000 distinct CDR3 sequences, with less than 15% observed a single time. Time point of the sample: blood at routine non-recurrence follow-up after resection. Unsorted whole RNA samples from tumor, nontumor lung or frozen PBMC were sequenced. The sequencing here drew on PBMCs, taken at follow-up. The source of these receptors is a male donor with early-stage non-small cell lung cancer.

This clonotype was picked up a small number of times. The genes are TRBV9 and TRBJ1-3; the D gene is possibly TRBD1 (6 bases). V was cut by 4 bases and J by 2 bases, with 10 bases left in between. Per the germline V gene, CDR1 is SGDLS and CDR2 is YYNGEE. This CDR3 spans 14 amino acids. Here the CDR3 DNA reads TGTGCCAGCAGCCCACGGACAGCTGGAAACACCATATATTTT. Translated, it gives CASSPRTAGNTIYF. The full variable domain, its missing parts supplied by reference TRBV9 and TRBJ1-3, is DSGVTQTPKHLITATGQRVTLRCSPRSGDLSVYWYQQSLDQGLQFLIQYYNGEERAKGNILERFSAQQFPDLHSELNLSSLELGDSALYFCASSPRTAGNTIYFGEGSWLTVV.

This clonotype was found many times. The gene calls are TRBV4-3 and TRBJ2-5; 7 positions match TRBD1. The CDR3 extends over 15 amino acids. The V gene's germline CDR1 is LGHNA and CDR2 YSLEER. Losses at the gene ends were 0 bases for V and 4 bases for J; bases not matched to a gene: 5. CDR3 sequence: CASSQDYQGVETQYF. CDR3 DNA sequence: TGCGCCAGCAGCCAAGATTATCAGGGGGTAGAGACCCAGTACTTC.

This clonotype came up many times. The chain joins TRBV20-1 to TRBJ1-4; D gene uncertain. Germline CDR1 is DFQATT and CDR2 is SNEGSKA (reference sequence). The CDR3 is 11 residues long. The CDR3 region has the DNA TGCGTGACTTCAACTAATGAAAAACTGTTTTTT. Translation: CVTSTNEKLFF.

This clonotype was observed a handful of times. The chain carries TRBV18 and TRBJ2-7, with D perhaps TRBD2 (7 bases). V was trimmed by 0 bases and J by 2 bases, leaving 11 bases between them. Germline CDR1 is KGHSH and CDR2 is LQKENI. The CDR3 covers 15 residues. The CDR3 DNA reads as TGTGCCAGCTCACCACCTCGCGGGGGCCCCTACGAGCAGTACTTC. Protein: CASSPPRGGPYEQYF.

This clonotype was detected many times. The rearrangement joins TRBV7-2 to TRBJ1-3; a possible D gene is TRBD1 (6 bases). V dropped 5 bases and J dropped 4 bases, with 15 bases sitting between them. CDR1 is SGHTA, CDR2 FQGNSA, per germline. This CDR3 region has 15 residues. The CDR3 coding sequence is TGTGCCAGCAGCCCTTACACAGGGAAGGGAAACACCATATATTTT. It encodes CASSPYTGKGNTIYF.

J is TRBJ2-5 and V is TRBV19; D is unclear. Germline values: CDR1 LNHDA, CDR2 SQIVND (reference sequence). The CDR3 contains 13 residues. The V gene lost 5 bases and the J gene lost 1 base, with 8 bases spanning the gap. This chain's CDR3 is CASSSSGQETQYF. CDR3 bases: TGTGCCAGTAGTTCCTCGGGCCAAGAGACCCAGTACTTC.

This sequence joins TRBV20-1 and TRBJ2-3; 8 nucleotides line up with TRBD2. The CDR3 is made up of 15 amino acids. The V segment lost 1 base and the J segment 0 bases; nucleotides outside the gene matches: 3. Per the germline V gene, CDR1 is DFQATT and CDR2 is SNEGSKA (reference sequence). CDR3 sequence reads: CSARVGTSSTDTQYF. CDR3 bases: TGCAGTGCTAGAGTCGGGACTAGTAGCACAGATACGCAGTATTTT.

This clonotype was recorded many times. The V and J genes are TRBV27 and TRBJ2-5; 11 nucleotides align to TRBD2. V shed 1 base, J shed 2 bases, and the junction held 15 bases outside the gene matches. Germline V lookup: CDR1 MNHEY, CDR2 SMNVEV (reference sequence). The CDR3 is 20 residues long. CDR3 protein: CASSLFGLSTSGGEQETQYF. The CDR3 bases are TGTGCCAGCAGTTTATTTGGCCTCTCTACTAGCGGGGGAGAACAAGAGACCCAGTACTTC.

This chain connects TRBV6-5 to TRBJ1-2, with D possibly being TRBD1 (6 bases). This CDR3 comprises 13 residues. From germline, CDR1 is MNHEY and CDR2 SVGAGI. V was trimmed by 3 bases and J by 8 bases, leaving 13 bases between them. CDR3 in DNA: TGTGCCAGCAGTTATAGGGGGTTGTCCGGCTACACCTTC. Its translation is CASSYRGLSGYTF.

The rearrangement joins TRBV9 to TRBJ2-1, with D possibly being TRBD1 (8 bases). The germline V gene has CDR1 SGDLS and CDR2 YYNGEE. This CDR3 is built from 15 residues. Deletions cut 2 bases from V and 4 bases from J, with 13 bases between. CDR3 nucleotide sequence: TGTGCCAGCAGCGTGGACAGGGAGGGGTACAATGAGCAGTTCTTC. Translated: CASSVDREGYNEQFF.

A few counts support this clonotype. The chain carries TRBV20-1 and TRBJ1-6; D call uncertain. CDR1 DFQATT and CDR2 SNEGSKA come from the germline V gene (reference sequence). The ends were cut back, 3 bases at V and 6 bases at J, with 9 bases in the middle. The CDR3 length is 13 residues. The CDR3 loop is CSAREGFNSPLHF. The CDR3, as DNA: TGCAGTGCTAGGGAGGGCTTTAATTCACCCCTCCACTTT.

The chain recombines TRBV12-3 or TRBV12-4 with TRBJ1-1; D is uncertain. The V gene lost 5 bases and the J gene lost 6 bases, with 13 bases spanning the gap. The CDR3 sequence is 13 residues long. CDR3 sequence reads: CASSPLANSEAFF. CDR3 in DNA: TGTGCCAGCAGTCCGCTCGCTAATTCTGAAGCTTTCTTT.

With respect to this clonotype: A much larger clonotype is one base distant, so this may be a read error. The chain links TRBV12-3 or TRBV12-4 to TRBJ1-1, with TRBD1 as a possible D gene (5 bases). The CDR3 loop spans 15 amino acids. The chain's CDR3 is CAGSLYLGGNTEAFF. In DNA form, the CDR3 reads TGTGCCGGCAGTTTATATCTCGGGGGGAACACTGAAGCTTTCTTT.

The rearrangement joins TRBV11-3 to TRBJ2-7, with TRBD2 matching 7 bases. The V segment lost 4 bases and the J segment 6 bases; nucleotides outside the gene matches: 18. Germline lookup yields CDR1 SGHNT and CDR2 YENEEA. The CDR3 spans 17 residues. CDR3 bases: TGTGCCAGCAGCTATACTCTATGGGGGGGTAAACCTTTCGAGCAGTACTTC. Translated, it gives CASSYTLWGGKPFEQYF.

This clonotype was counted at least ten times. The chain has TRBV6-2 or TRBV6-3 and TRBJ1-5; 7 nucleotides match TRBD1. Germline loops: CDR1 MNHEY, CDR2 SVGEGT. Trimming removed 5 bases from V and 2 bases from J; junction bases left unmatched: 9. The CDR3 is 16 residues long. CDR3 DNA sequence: TGTGCCAGCAGTCCTAGACAGGGTGGCGGCAATCAGCCCCAGCATTTT. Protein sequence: CASSPRQGGGNQPQHF.

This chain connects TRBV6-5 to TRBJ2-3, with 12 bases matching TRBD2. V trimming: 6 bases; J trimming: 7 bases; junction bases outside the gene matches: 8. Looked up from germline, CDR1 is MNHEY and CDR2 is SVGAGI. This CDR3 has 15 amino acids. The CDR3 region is CASRTSGGPIHTQYF. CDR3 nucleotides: TGTGCCAGCAGAACTAGCGGGGGGCCGATACATACGCAGTATTTT.

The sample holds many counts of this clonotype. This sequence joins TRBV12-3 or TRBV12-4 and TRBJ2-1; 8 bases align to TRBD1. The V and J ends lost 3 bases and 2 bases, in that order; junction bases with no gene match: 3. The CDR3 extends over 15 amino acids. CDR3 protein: CASSFRGPPYNEQFF. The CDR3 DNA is TGTGCCAGCAGTTTCAGGGGGCCCCCCTACAATGAGCAGTTCTTC.

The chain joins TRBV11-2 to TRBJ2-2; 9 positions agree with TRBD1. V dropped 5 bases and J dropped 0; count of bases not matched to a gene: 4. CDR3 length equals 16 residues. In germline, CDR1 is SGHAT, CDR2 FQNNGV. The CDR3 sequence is CASSGRQGANTGELFF. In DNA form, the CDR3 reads TGTGCCAGCAGCGGACGACAGGGGGCGAACACCGGGGAGCTGTTTTTT.

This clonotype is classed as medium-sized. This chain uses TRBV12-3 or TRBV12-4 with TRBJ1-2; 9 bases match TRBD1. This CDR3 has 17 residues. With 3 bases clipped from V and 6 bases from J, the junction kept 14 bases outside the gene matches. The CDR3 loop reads CASSFYRLGQGLDGYTF. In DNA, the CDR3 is TGTGCCAGCAGTTTCTATCGATTGGGACAGGGTCTGGATGGCTACACCTTC.

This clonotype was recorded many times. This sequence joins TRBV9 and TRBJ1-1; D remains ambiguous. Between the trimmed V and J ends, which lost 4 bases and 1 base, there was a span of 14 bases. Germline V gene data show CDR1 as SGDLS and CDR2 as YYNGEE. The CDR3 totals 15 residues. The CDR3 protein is CASSTYGLPNTEAFF. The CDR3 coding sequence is TGTGCCAGCAGCACTTATGGACTGCCGAACACTGAAGCTTTCTTT. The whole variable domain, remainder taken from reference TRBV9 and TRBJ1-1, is DSGVTQTPKHLITATGQRVTLRCSPRSGDLSVYWYQQSLDQGLQFLIQYYNGEERAKGNILERFSAQQFPDLHSELNLSSLELGDSALYFCASSTYGLPNTEAFFGQGTRLTVV.

The CDR3: CASSQQGQQETQYF. CDR3 nucleotides: TGTGCCAGCAGTCAACAGGGGCAGCAAGAGACCCAGTACTTC. The chain joins TRBV12-3 or TRBV12-4 to TRBJ2-5; TRBD1 matches 7 bases. This CDR3 has 14 residues. V was clipped by 5 bases and J by 2 bases; unmatched bases: 5.

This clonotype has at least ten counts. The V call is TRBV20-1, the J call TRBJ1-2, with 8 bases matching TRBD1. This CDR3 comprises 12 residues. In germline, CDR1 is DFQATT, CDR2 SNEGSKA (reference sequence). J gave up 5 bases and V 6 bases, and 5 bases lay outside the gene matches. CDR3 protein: CSATGQEYGYTF. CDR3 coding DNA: TGCAGTGCGACGGGACAGGAGTATGGCTACACCTTC.